Listed here is a single TCR beta chain. As yet, its antigen is unknown. Assay used: immunoSEQ multiplex PCR; TCRdb lists only in-frame clones, some missing. The repertoire includes roughly 120,000 clones, 85% to 95% of them detected once, and roughly 1% sits in the top ten. These data are taken from a study of graft-versus-host responses after intestinal transplantation. At the level of the study: Among the recipients, all got anti-thymocyte globulin induction and then tacrolimus and steroids for approximately 3 years.

Study results and caveats: Recipient-marrow GvH clones were detected, some having first appeared in ileum or blood. Across patients carrying graft-donor T cell macrochimerism, allografts held high graft-versus-host to host-versus-graft clonal ratios.

Sequences were derived from unstimulated CD8+ T cells sorted from spleen or lymph node cells, sampled before transplant. This clonotype originated in a human donor who was the organ donor for an intestinal transplant.

In DNA, the CDR3 is TGCAGTGCGGCCCCTACCCAGTACTTC. Amino acid sequence: CSAAPTQYF. The chain combines TRBV20-1 with TRBJ2-5; D is unclear. This CDR3 is 9 amino acids long. The germline CDR1 and CDR2 sequences are DFQATT and SNEGSKA (reference sequence). Trimming took 6 bases from V and 8 from J, leaving 7 bases between them.